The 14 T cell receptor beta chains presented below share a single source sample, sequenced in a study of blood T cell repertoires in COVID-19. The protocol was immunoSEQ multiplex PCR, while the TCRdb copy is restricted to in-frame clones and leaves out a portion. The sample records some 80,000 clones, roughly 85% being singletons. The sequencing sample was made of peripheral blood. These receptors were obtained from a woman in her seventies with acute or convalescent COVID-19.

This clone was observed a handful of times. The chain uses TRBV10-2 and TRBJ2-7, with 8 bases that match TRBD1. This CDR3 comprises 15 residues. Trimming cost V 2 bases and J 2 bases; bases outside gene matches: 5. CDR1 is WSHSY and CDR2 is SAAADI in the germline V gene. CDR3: CASSEHGQGPYEQYF. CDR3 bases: TGCGCCAGCAGTGAGCACGGACAGGGCCCCTACGAGCAGTACTTC.

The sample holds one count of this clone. CDR3 loop: CASSWLGQGSNYGYTF. CDR3 in DNA: TGTGCCAGCAGTTGGTTAGGACAGGGTTCTAACTATGGCTACACCTTC. The rearrangement joins TRBV2 to TRBJ1-2, with 8 bases identical to TRBD1. Germline V gene sequence: CDR1 SNHLY, CDR2 FYNNEI. CDR3 length: 16 residues. J gave up 0 bases and V 5 bases, and 8 bases lay outside the gene matches.

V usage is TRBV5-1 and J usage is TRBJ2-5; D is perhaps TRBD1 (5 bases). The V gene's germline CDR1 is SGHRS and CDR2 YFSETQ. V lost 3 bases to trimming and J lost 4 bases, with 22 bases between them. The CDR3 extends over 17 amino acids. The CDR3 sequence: CASSWGTVGSLRETQYF. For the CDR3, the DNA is TGCGCCAGCAGCTGGGGCACGGTTGGTAGCTTGAGAGAGACCCAGTACTTC.

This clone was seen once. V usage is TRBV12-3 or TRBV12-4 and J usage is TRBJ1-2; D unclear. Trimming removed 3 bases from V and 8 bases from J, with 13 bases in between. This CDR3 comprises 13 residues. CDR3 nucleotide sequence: TGTGCCAGCAGTTTCTCCCCAGGAGGAGGCTACACCTTC. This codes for CASSFSPGGGYTF.

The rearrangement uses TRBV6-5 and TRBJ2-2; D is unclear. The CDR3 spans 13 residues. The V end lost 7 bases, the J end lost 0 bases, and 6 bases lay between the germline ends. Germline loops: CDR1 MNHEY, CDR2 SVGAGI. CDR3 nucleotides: TGTGCCAGCATACAGCCGAACACCGGGGAGCTGTTTTTT. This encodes CASIQPNTGELFF.

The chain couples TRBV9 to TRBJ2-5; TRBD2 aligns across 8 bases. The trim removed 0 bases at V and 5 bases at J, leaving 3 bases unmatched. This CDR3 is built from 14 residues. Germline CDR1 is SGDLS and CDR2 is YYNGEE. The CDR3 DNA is TGTGCCAGCAGCGTAGCGGGGGGGCAGGAGACCCAGTACTTC. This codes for CASSVAGGQETQYF.

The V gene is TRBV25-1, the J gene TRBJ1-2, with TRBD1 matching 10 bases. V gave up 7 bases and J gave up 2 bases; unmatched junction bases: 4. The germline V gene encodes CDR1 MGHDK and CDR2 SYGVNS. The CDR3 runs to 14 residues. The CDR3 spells CASNDRGLNYGYTF. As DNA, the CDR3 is TGTGCCAGCAATGACAGGGGGCTAAACTATGGCTACACCTTC.

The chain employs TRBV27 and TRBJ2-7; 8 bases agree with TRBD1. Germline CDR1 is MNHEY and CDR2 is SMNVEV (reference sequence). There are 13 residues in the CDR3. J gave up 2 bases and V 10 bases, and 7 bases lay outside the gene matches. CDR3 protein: CATRGQGTYEQYF. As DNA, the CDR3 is TGTGCCACCAGAGGACAGGGCACCTACGAGCAGTACTTC.

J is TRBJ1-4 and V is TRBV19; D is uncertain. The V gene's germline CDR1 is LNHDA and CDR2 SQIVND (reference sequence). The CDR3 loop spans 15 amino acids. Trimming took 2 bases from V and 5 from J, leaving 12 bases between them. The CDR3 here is CASSILHMSNEKLFF. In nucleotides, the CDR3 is TGTGCCAGTAGTATACTGCACATGTCGAATGAAAAACTGTTTTTT. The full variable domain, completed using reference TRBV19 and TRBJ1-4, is DGGITQSPKYLFRKEGQNVTLSCEQNLNHDAMYWYRQDPGQGLRLIYYSQIVNDFQKGDIAEGYSVSREKKESFPLTVTSAQKNPTAFYLCASSILHMSNEKLFFGSGTQLSVL.

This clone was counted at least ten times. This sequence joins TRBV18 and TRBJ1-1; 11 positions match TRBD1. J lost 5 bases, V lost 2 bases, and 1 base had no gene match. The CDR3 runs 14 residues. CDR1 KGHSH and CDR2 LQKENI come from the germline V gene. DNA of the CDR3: TGTGCCAGCTCACCAGGGACAGGGGGAACTGAAGCTTTCTTT. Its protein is CASSPGTGGTEAFF.

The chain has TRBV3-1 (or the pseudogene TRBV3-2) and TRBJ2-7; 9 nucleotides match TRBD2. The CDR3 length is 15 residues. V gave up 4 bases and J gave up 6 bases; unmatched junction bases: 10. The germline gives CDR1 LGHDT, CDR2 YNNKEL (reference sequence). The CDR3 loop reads CASSLVGAGGSEQYF. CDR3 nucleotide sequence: TGTGCCAGCAGCCTGGTGGGAGCGGGAGGTAGCGAGCAGTACTTC.

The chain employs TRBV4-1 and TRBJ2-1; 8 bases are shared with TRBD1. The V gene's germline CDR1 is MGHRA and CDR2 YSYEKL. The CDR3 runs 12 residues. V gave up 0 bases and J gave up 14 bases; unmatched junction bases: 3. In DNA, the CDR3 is TGCGCCAGCAGCCAAGAGACAGGGGAAAAGTTCTTC. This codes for CASSQETGEKFF.

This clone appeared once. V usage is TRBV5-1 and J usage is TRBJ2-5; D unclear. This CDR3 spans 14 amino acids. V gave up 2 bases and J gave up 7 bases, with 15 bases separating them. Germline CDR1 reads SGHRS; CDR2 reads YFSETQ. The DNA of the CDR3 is TGCGCCAGCAGCTTTGAGATTCCTTCGGGGACCCAGTACTTC. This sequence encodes CASSFEIPSGTQYF.

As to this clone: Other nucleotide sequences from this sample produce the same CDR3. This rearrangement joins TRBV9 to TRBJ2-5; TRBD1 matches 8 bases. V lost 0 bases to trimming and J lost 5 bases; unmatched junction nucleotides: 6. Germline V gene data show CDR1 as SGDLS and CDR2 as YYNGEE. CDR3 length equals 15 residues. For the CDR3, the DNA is TGTGCCAGCAGCGTAGCAGGGGGCGTCTTGGAGACCCAGTACTTC. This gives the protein CASSVAGGVLETQYF. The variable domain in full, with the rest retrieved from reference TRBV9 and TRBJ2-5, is DSGVTQTPKHLITATGQRVTLRCSPRSGDLSVYWYQQSLDQGLQFLIQYYNGEERAKGNILERFSAQQFPDLHSELNLSSLELGDSALYFCASSVAGGVLETQYFGPGTRLLVL.